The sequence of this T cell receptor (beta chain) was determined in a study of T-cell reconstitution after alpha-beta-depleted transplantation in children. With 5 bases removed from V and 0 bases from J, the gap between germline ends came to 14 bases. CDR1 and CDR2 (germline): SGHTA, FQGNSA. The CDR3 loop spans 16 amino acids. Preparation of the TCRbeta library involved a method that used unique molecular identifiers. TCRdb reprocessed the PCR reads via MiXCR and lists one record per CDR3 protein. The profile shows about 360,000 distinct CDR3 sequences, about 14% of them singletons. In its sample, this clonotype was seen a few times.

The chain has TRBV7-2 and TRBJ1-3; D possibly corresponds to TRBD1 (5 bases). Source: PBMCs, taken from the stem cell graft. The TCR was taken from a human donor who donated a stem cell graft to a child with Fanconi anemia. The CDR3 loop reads CASSGIRQHSGNTIYF. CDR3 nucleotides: TGTGCCAGCAGCGGAATCCGACAGCACTCTGGAAACACCATATATTTT.